This T cell receptor beta chain is from a study of CXCR3 chemokines and chemotherapy response in bladder cancer (dated by TCRdb to 2022 to 2024). For the wider study: The study set out to examine whether the activity of the CXCR3 chemokine system within tumors predicted response to chemotherapy in human bladder cancer.

This clonotype is categorized as medium-sized (0.01 to 0.1%). Its antigen specificity is not known. One base away there is no much larger clone; base qualities are not given. The method behind the library was PCR. The sequencing machine was an Illumina HiSeq 2500. TCRdb reanalyzed the raw reads on its own, using fastp at Q25 for trimming and MiXCR for clone calling, and kept in-frame beta chains. Every distinct CDR3 protein forms one entry, paired with its most common genes and DNA. The sample table contains roughly 5,000 distinct CDR3 sequences; only one count was recorded for around an eighth of them. Approximately 10% of the sample is held by the ten biggest clonotypes. The CDR3 covers 14 residues, taking in both the cysteine and the phenylalanine. Just the 42-base CDR3 DNA is kept, in frame starting at base 1. For CDR1 and CDR2, the germline V gene (reference sequence) lists LNHDA and SQIVND. V is shortened by 6 bases, J by 1 base, and the region joining them spans 12 bases.

The TCR originated in a human donor with bladder cancer that responded to neoadjuvant chemotherapy. This specimen was collected from a patient whose treatment included neoadjuvant chemotherapy. Rearrangement joined TRBV19 to TRBJ1-1; TRBD1 is a possible D gene, resting on 6 matching bases. CDR3 sequence: CASRRDTGNTEAFF. The DNA is TGTGCCAGTAGGAGGGACACCGGGAACACTGAAGCTTTCTTT.